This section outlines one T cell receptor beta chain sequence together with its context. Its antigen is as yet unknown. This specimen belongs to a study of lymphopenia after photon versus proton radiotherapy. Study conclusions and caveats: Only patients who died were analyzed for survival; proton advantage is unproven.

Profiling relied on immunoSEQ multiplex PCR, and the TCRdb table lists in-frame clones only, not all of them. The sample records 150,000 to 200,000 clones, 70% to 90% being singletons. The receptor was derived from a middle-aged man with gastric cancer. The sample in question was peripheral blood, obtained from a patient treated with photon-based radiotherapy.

The CDR3 reads CASSARGPGNTIYF. The CDR3 DNA reads as TGTGCCAGCAGTGCCAGGGGCCCTGGAAACACCATATATTTT. The chain combines TRBV6-1 with TRBJ1-3; tentative D call: TRBD1 (6 bases). From germline, CDR1 is MNHNS and CDR2 SASEGT. The CDR3 is 14 residues long. The ends were cut back, 4 bases at V and 2 bases at J, with 9 bases in the middle.